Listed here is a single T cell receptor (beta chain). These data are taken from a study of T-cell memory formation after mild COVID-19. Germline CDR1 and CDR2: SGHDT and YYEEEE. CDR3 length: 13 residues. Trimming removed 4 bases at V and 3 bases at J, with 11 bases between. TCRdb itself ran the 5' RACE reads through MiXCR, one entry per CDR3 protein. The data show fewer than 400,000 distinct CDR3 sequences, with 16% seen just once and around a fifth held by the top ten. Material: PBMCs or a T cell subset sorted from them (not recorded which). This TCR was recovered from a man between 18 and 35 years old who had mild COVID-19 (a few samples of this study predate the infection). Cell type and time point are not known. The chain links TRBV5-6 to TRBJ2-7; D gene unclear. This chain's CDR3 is CASSQRTSYEQYF. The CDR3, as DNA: TGTGCCAGCAGCCAAAGGACCAGCTACGAGCAGTACTTC.